This TCR beta chain was documented in a study of blood T cell repertoires in COVID-19. Study overall: The origin of the acute and convalescent COVID-19 samples was the United States, Italy and Spain. T cells, B-cell-depleted T cells, or PBMCs supplied cDNA or gDNA.

CDR1 MNHEY and CDR2 SVGEGT come from the germline V gene. The V end was cut by 5 bases, the J end by 4 bases, with 14 bases between. CDR3 length equals 15 residues. Original methodology: Counts of nucleated cells, estimated from reference gene primer amplification, were obtained. Using immunoSEQ multiplex PCR, the repertoire was profiled, and TCRdb retains in-frame clones only, with some absent. That table is the source of V, J and clone size, and D and trimming were worked out from the DNA. The table shows some 140,000 clones, with 60% to 80% occurring only once. The TCR originated in a man between 60 and 75 years old who had recovered from COVID-19. The sequencing sample was made of peripheral blood. The gene calls are TRBV6-2 or TRBV6-3 and TRBJ2-2, with D perhaps matching TRBD2 (6 bases). This CDR3 is CASSPYAGPTGELFF. The CDR3 DNA reads TGTGCCAGCAGTCCCTACGCGGGGCCCACCGGGGAGCTGTTTTTT.